This T cell receptor beta chain was captured in a study of blood T cell repertoires in COVID-19. The germline CDR1 and CDR2 sequences are SQVTM and ANQGSEA. The V gene lost 3 bases and the J gene lost 1 base, with 11 bases spanning the gap. This CDR3 contains 14 residues. Only in-frame clones appear in the TCRdb table, and some are missing; sequencing was by immunoSEQ multiplex PCR. Of over 250,000 clones listed, around four fifths were seen once; the top ten hold 7.5% to 10%. This clone is a singleton in its sample. The clonotype originates from a woman in her 50s who had recovered from COVID-19. The rearrangement uses TRBV29-1 and TRBJ2-3; D remains ambiguous. Sequences were obtained from peripheral blood. CDR3 coding DNA: TGCAGCGTTGACCGTCCTCAGGGCACAGATACGCAGTATTTT. Translating gives CSVDRPQGTDTQYF.